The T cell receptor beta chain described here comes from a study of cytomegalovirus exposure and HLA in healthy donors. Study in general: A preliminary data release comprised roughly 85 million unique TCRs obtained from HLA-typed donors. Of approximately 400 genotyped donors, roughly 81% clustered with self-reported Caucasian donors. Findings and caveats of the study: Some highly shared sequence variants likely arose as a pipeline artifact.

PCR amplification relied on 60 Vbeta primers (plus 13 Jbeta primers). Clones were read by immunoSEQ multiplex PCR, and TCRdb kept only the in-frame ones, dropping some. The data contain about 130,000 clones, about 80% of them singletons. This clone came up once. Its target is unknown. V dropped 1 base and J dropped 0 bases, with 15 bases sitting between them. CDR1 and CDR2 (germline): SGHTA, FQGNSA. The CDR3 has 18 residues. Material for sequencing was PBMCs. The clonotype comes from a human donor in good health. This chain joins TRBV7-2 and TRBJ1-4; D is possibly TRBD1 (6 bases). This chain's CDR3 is CASSLDGRGGATNEKLFF. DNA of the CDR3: TGTGCCAGCAGCTTAGACGGGAGGGGGGGGGCAACTAATGAAAAACTGTTTTTT.